This is a list of T cell receptor beta chains from one sample in a study of T cell responses to AZD1222 COVID-19 vaccine. The assay was immunoSEQ multiplex PCR, and TCRdb's table has in-frame clones only and misses some. The sample has approximately 150,000 clones; around 90% are singletons. Here the sequenced sample was peripheral blood, taken 28 days after the second AZD1222 dose. Every receptor here comes from an adult who received the AZD1222 COVID-19 vaccine. The CDR3 runs from the conserved cysteine through the conserved F or W. D genes are given only for firm matches. Some rows have no size entry. The others give once, few or many, or a class for an expanded clone.

j_gene	v_gene	abundance	d_gene	CDR3aa	CDR3nt
TRBJ1-4	TRBV18	.	.	CASSPQGPNEKLFF	TGTGCCAGCTCACCACAGGGTCCTAATGAAAAACTGTTTTTT
TRBJ2-3	TRBV19	.	.	CASRTIASGTSRGDTQYF	TGTGCCAGTAGGACCATTGCATCCGGGACATCAAGGGGAGATACGCAGTATTTT
TRBJ2-2	TRBV5-4	.	.	CASSLDATGELFF	TGTGCCAGCAGCCTCGATGCCACCGGGGAGCTGTTTTTT
TRBJ1-6	TRBV5-1	.	.	CASSLAEALNDSPLHF	TGCGCCAGCAGCTTGGCTGAAGCCCTGAATGATTCACCCCTCCACTTT
TRBJ1-2	TRBV5-1	few	.	CASSSNGGQYYGYTF	TGCGCCAGCAGCTCGAACGGCGGACAGTACTATGGCTACACCTTC
TRBJ1-5	TRBV19	.	TRBD1	CASRSFQGGEQPQHF	TGTGCCAGCCGATCTTTCCAGGGGGGGGAACAGCCCCAGCATTTT
TRBJ2-1	TRBV27	.	.	CASSWRGNEQFF	TGTGCCAGCAGTTGGCGAGGCAATGAGCAGTTCTTC
TRBJ1-6	TRBV27	.	.	CASRVGGANSPLHF	TGTGCCAGCAGGGTTGGGGGGGCTAATTCACCCCTCCACTTT
TRBJ2-3	TRBV21-1	.	.	CASSTRGRSTDTQYF	TGTGCCAGCAGCACCCGGGGCCGAAGCACAGATACGCAGTATTTT
TRBJ2-5	TRBV3-1/TRBV3-2	.	.	CASSQVSETQYF	TGTGCCAGCAGCCAAGTTTCGGAGACCCAGTACTTC
TRBJ2-5	TRBV5-1	.	.	CASSGDLQETQYF	TGCGCCAGCAGCGGGGACTTACAAGAGACCCAGTACTTC
TRBJ2-5	TRBV5-1	.	.	CASSLDTGNVKTQYF	TGCGCCAGCAGCTTGGATACCGGAAATGTAAAGACCCAGTACTTC
TRBJ1-2	TRBV6-2/TRBV6-3	.	.	CASSAGELPYGYTF	TGTGCCAGCAGTGCCGGGGAGCTCCCCTATGGCTACACCTTC
TRBJ2-2	TRBV5-6	.	TRBD2	CASSLGTSGSANTGELFF	TGTGCCAGCAGCTTGGGAACTAGCGGGAGCGCGAACACCGGGGAGCTGTTTTTT
TRBJ2-1	TRBV11-3	.	.	CASSFGRYNEQFF	TGTGCCAGCAGCTTCGGACGGTACAATGAGCAGTTCTTC
TRBJ2-6	TRBV24-1	few	.	CATSVGGRTSKRSGANVLTF	TGTGCCACCAGTGTGGGGGGGCGTACCTCAAAACGGTCTGGGGCCAACGTCCTGACTTTC
TRBJ1-2	TRBV6-1	.	.	CASSDFANYGYTF	TGTGCCAGCAGTGATTTCGCTAACTATGGCTACACCTTC
TRBJ2-7	TRBV5-1	.	.	CASSLGNAYEQYF	TGCGCCAGCAGCTTGGGCAACGCCTACGAGCAGTACTTC
TRBJ1-1	TRBV11-2	.	.	CASSLDPLAAPRF	TGTGCCAGCAGCTTAGATCCATTAGCCGCTCCCCGTTTT
TRBJ1-6	TRBV11-2	.	TRBD1	CASSPPGTANSPLHF	TGTGCCAGCAGCCCCCCCGGGACAGCTAATTCACCCCTCCACTTT
TRBJ2-2	TRBV5-1	.	.	CASSLAANTGELFF	TGCGCCAGCAGCTTGGCGGCGAACACCGGGGAGCTGTTTTTT
TRBJ1-1	TRBV19	once	.	CASSILGQNTEAFF	TGTGCCAGTAGTATATTGGGTCAGAACACTGAAGCTTTCTTT
TRBJ1-2	TRBV18	once	.	CASSPGRENYGYTF	TGTGCCAGCTCACCAGGCAGGGAAAACTATGGCTACACCTTC
TRBJ2-5	TRBV5-1	.	.	CASSLRGIQETQYF	TGCGCCAGCAGCTTGAGGGGGATCCAAGAGACCCAGTACTTC
TRBJ2-1	TRBV10-2	.	.	CASRPPVSSYNEQFF	TGCGCCAGCAGGCCCCCGGTGAGCTCCTACAATGAGCAGTTCTTC
TRBJ2-7	TRBV2	.	TRBD2	CASSEGDRDYYEQYF	TGTGCCAGCAGTGAAGGGGACCGGGACTATTACGAGCAGTACTTC
TRBJ1-1	TRBV6-5	.	.	CASSPDWATNTEAFF	TGTGCCAGCAGCCCAGACTGGGCTACGAACACTGAAGCTTTCTTT
TRBJ1-1	TRBV19	.	TRBD1	CASSVGQGGTEAFF	TGTGCCAGTAGTGTCGGACAGGGTGGGACTGAAGCTTTCTTT
TRBJ2-7	TRBV6-5	.	.	CATWTGTSYEQYF	TGTGCCACCTGGACCGGGACTTCCTACGAGCAGTACTTC
TRBJ2-1	TRBV19	.	.	CAAGALAGGSYNEQFF	TGTGCCGCGGGGGCCTTAGCGGGCGGCTCCTACAATGAGCAGTTCTTC
TRBJ2-5	TRBV28	.	TRBD1	CASVSLRGQGTETQYF	TGTGCCAGCGTATCTCTCCGGGGACAGGGTACGGAGACCCAGTACTTC
TRBJ1-2	TRBV29-1	.	.	CSVDGGVYGYTF	TGCAGCGTTGATGGGGGGGTCTACGGCTACACCTTC
TRBJ2-2	TRBV15	.	.	CATSRAVGIITGELFF	TGTGCCACCAGCAGAGCGGTAGGAATTATCACCGGGGAGCTGTTTTTT
TRBJ2-1	TRBV5-6	.	TRBD2	CASTRREGYNEQFF	TGTGCCAGCACCAGGCGGGAGGGATACAATGAGCAGTTCTTC
TRBJ2-7	TRBV18	.	TRBD2	CASSPYGGDYEQYF	TGTGCCAGCTCACCGTATGGGGGGGACTACGAGCAGTACTTC
TRBJ1-1	TRBV5-1	.	.	CASSSNLGVEAFF	TGCGCCAGCAGCTCCAATCTCGGGGTAGAAGCTTTCTTT
TRBJ1-1	TRBV5-1	.	TRBD1	CASSLGQGRDQAFF	TGCGCCAGCAGCTTGGGACAGGGAAGGGATCAAGCTTTCTTT
TRBJ2-5	TRBV7-9	.	.	CASSLAETSGETQYF	TGTGCCAGCAGCTTAGCGGAAACAAGTGGAGAGACCCAGTACTTC
TRBJ1-1	TRBV6-8	.	.	CASSYRAGSDTEAFF	TGTGCCAGCAGTTACAGGGCAGGGTCGGACACTGAAGCTTTCTTT
TRBJ2-5	TRBV6-6	.	.	CASTPRASAPQETQYF	TGTGCCAGCACCCCTAGGGCATCCGCCCCTCAAGAGACCCAGTACTTC
TRBJ2-1	TRBV4-1	.	.	CASSQEAGYNEQFF	TGCGCCAGCAGCCAAGAGGCGGGCTACAATGAGCAGTTCTTC
TRBJ1-2	TRBV27	.	.	CASSLTSGFAGLYGYTF	TGTGCCAGCAGTTTAACCTCCGGTTTCGCAGGGCTCTATGGCTACACCTTC
TRBJ1-6	TRBV15	.	.	CATSREEGDSPLHF	TGTGCCACCAGCAGAGAAGAAGGGGATTCACCCCTCCACTTT
TRBJ1-6	TRBV6-6	.	.	CASSLRNSPLHF	TGTGCCAGCAGTTTAAGGAATTCACCCCTCCACTTT
TRBJ1-1	TRBV4-1	few	TRBD1	CASRVRDRGTEAFF	TGCGCCAGCAGAGTACGGGACAGGGGGACTGAAGCTTTCTTT
TRBJ2-1	TRBV24-1	.	TRBD1	CATSNRTGYNEQFF	TGTGCCACCAGTAACAGGACAGGTTACAATGAGCAGTTCTTC
TRBJ1-3	TRBV10-1	.	.	CASSQSGDGNTIYF	TGCGCCAGCAGCCAGTCGGGTGATGGAAACACCATATATTTT